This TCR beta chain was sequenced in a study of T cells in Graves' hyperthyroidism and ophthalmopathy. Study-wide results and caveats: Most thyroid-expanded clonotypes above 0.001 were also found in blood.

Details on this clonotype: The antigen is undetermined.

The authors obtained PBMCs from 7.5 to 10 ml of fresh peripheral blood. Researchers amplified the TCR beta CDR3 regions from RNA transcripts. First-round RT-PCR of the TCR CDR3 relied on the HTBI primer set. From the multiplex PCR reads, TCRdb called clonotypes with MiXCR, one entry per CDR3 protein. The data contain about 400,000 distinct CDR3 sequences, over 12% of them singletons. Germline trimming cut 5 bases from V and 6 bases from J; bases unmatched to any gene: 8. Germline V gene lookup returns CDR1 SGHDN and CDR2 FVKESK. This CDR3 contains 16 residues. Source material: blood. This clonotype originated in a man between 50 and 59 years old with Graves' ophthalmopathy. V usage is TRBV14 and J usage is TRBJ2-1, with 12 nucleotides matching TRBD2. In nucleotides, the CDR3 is TGTGCCAGCAGCACCCTAGCGGGAGGGCCCGGCAATGAGCAGTTCTTC. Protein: CASSTLAGGPGNEQFF.